This TCR beta chain stems from a study of T-cell reconstitution after alpha-beta-depleted transplantation in children. The CDR3 is made up of 12 amino acids. CDR1 is SQVTM and CDR2 is ANQGSEA in the germline V gene. V lost 5 bases and J 4 bases, leaving 8 bases between the germline ends. It was with unique molecular identifiers that the TCRbeta library was prepared. One entry per CDR3 protein, called by TCRdb with MiXCR from the PCR reads. The sample lists some 550,000 distinct CDR3 sequences, 20% to 25% occurring once. This clonotype was recorded many times. The antigen is not known. Overall study results and limits: Some patients showed high day-60 TCRbeta diversity, which derived from surviving recipient T cells and thymic progenitors. As was reported, about two months after transplant, alpha-beta T cells came from several hundred expanded graft clones. Among T cells one year after transplant, newly produced cells accounted for most counts and diversity.

The sequence derives from a boy under three years old who had a stem cell transplant for acute myeloid leukemia, so the T cells may come from the graft donor. Sequencing was performed on PBMCs, mostly from graft donor cells, taken 360 days after TCRalphabeta/CD19-depleted stem cell transplant. V gene TRBV29-1 combines with J gene TRBJ2-2; weak D call: TRBD2 (5 bases). This CDR3 is CSVFAGTGELFF. For the CDR3, the DNA is TGCAGCGTTTTCGCGGGCACCGGGGAGCTGTTTTTT.